These 21 T cell receptor beta chains share one sample of origin, sequenced in a study of blood T cell repertoires in COVID-19. Sequencing used immunoSEQ multiplex PCR; TCRdb keeps in-frame clones, though not all of them. This table has 30,000 to 40,000 clones, approximately 78% appearing once. Sample: peripheral blood. These receptor sequences come from a man in his 60s in a cohort sampled during active COVID-19.

The rearrangement joins TRBV24-1 to TRBJ2-1; TRBD2 matches at 7 bases. Germline-derived CDR1 and CDR2 are KGHDR and SFDVKD. The CDR3 sequence is 16 residues long. V dropped 3 bases and J dropped 3; count of bases not matched to a gene: 7. CDR3 loop: CATSDRSLADYNEQFF. The CDR3 nucleotides read TGTGCCACCAGTGATCGAAGCCTAGCGGACTACAATGAGCAGTTCTTC.

V is TRBV4-3 and J is TRBJ1-4, with a possible D match to TRBD1 (6 bases). This CDR3 has 15 amino acids. V lost 2 bases, J lost 3 bases, and 10 bases lay in between. CDR1 and CDR2 (germline): LGHNA, YSLEER. The CDR3, as DNA: TGCGCCAGCAGCCAATTGGACAGCTCTAATGAAAAACTGTTTTTT. Translated: CASSQLDSSNEKLFF.

The chain is built from TRBV11-2 and TRBJ2-1; TRBD2 matches at 10 bases. Germline lookup yields CDR1 SGHAT and CDR2 FQNNGV. J gave up 6 bases and V 3 bases, and 8 bases lay outside the gene matches. The CDR3 runs to 16 residues. CDR3 DNA sequence: TGTGCCAGCAGCTTGGCTAGCGGGGGAGTTGGCAATGAGCAGTTCTTC. It is translated as CASSLASGGVGNEQFF.

V and J are TRBV11-2 and TRBJ2-7; TRBD2 aligns across 11 bases. The CDR3 spans 16 residues. V dropped 4 bases and J dropped 4; count of bases not matched to a gene: 9. Germline CDR1 is SGHAT and CDR2 is FQNNGV. CDR3 sequence: CASSSSGTSGPYEQYF. In nucleotides, the CDR3 is TGTGCCAGCAGCTCATCCGGGACTAGCGGCCCATACGAGCAGTACTTC.

V usage is TRBV4-2 and J usage is TRBJ2-3; D call uncertain. The V end lost 0 bases, the J end lost 9 bases, and 10 bases lay between the germline ends. CDR3 length: 13 amino acids. Germline CDR1 reads LGHNA; CDR2 reads YNFKEQ. The CDR3 nucleotides are TGTGCCAGCAGCCAAGAGTACGGGTACACGCAGTATTTT. Its protein product is CASSQEYGYTQYF.

This chain connects TRBV5-6 to TRBJ2-3; D perhaps matches TRBD2 (7 bases). Per germline, CDR1 SGHDT and CDR2 YYEEEE. Trimming stripped 4 bases from V and 14 bases from J, with 17 bases between. The CDR3 is 12 residues long. CDR3 DNA sequence: TGTGCCAGCAGCGTTAGTGCGGGGGCACCGTATTTT. Translated: CASSVSAGAPYF.

The chain employs TRBV28 and TRBJ1-6; D is undetermined. The germline CDR1 and CDR2 sequences are MDHEN and SYDVKM. V was cut by 9 bases and J by 0 bases, with 9 bases left in between. The CDR3 is made up of 14 amino acids. The CDR3 sequence is CASGESSYNSPLHF. The CDR3, as DNA: TGTGCCAGTGGTGAGAGCTCCTATAATTCACCCCTCCACTTT.

J is TRBJ2-1 and V is TRBV11-2; 9 bases align to TRBD2. Germline-derived CDR1 and CDR2 are SGHAT and FQNNGV. V dropped 4 bases and J dropped 6; count of bases not matched to a gene: 7. The CDR3 contains 15 residues. The CDR3: CASSSAGGSGNEQFF. CDR3 in DNA: TGTGCCAGCAGCTCAGCGGGGGGTAGCGGCAATGAGCAGTTCTTC.

The chain uses TRBV19 and TRBJ1-2; 9 bases map to TRBD1. Trimming took 5 bases from V and 5 from J; bases not matched to a gene: 9. CDR3 size: 15 residues. Looked up from germline, CDR1 is LNHDA and CDR2 is SQIVND (reference sequence). The CDR3 DNA is TGTGCCAGTAGTGTTCCGGGACAGGGTCGATATGGCTACACCTTC. Translation: CASSVPGQGRYGYTF.

The chain combines TRBV5-7 with TRBJ1-1; maybe TRBD1 (5 bases). TRBV5-7 is an ORF for which the function is uncertain. The germline V and J ends were trimmed by 2 bases and 1 base, with 12 bases remaining between them. This CDR3 region has 15 residues. In nucleotides, the CDR3 is TGTGCCAGCAGCTTAAGTCGGAGGGGGAACACTGAAGCTTTCTTT. As protein: CASSLSRRGNTEAFF.

This chain uses TRBV18 with TRBJ2-5; tentatively, D is TRBD2 (6 bases). The ends were cut back, 0 bases at V and 5 bases at J, with 7 bases in the middle. This CDR3 has 13 residues. Germline V gene data show CDR1 as KGHSH and CDR2 as LQKENI. DNA for the CDR3: TGTGCCAGCTCACCACCGGGGAGGGAGACCCAGTACTTC. Its translation: CASSPPGRETQYF. Supplemented by reference TRBV18 and TRBJ2-5, the full variable domain reads NAGVMQNPRHLVRRRGQEARLRCSPMKGHSHVYWYRQLPEEGLKFMVYLQKENIIDESGMPKERFSAEFPKEGPSILRIQQVVRGDSAAYFCASSPPGRETQYFGPGTRLLVL.

The CDR3 DNA reads TGTGCCAGCAGCGCAAACAGGGAGAGCTACACCTTC. Its protein is CASSANRESYTF. This chain connects TRBV9 to TRBJ1-2; maybe TRBD1 (6 bases). This CDR3 spans 12 amino acids. V gave up 3 bases and J gave up 9 bases, with 12 bases separating them. Germline V gene data show CDR1 as SGDLS and CDR2 as YYNGEE.

V gene TRBV3-1 (or the pseudogene TRBV3-2) combines with J gene TRBJ1-6, with 8 bases aligning to TRBD1. Germline trimming cut 4 bases from V and 5 bases from J; bases unmatched to any gene: 4. Looked up from germline, CDR1 is LGHDT and CDR2 is YNNKEL (reference sequence). The CDR3 runs to 15 residues. CDR3 residues: CASSRQGRDNSPLHF. Here the CDR3 DNA reads TGTGCCAGCAGCCGACAGGGGCGGGATAATTCACCCCTCCACTTT.

This clone was counted between two and nine times. The chain has TRBV7-9 and TRBJ2-2; 8 nucleotides match TRBD1. This CDR3 has 15 amino acids. Trimming removed 2 bases from V and 6 bases from J; junction bases left unmatched: 5. In germline, CDR1 is SEHNR, CDR2 FQNEAQ (reference sequence). The CDR3 DNA follows: TGTGCCAGCAGCTTACAGACAGGGGTGGCCGGGGAGCTGTTTTTT. Its protein product is CASSLQTGVAGELFF.

This chain links TRBV24-1 with TRBJ2-2, with 8 bases identical to TRBD1. Germline V CDR1 and CDR2: KGHDR, SFDVKD. The CDR3 totals 16 residues. V shed 6 bases, J shed 1 base, and the junction held 6 bases outside the gene matches. The CDR3 DNA sequence: TGTGCCACCAGTAGAGCCGGGACAGGGAACACCGGGGAGCTGTTTTTT. Amino acid sequence: CATSRAGTGNTGELFF.

This rearrangement joins TRBV20-1 to TRBJ2-3, with TRBD2 as a possible D gene (6 bases). V was trimmed by 5 bases and J by 5 bases, leaving 8 bases between them. CDR1 DFQATT and CDR2 SNEGSKA come from the germline V gene (reference sequence). The CDR3 loop spans 11 amino acids. CDR3 coding DNA: TGCAGTGCTGGGCGGGGAGATACGCAGTATTTT. It yields the protein CSAGRGDTQYF.

The chain employs TRBV7-3 and TRBJ2-1; TRBD1 aligns across 12 bases. Germline V gene data show CDR1 as SGHTA and CDR2 as FQGTGA. The CDR3 loop spans 15 amino acids. Trimming cost V 2 bases and J 8 bases; bases outside gene matches: 4. CDR3 nucleotides: TGTGCCAGCAGCTTAGGGACAGGGGGCATCGATGAGCAGTTCTTC. It is translated as CASSLGTGGIDEQFF.

The chain recombines TRBV6-4 with TRBJ2-1; a weak D match, TRBD1 (8 bases). Germline CDR1 is MRHNA and CDR2 is SNTAGT. Trimming left V 2 bases short and J 2 bases short, with 13 bases between. This CDR3 has 16 amino acids. The CDR3 DNA reads TGTGCCAGCAGTGACACAGGGGGAGGGCCCTACAATGAGCAGTTCTTC. Its translation is CASSDTGGGPYNEQFF.

This clone has just one count. J is TRBJ2-7 and V is TRBV29-1, with 11 positions matching TRBD2. The CDR3 is 13 residues long. Germline trimming cut 6 bases from V and 8 bases from J; bases unmatched to any gene: 9. Germline V CDR1 and CDR2: SQVTM, ANQGSEA. The CDR3 spells CSVLAGGPMQQYF. The CDR3 nucleotides are TGCAGCGTCTTAGCGGGAGGGCCCATGCAGCAGTACTTC.

The chain has TRBV7-8 and TRBJ1-6; 7 nucleotides agree with TRBD1. Germline V gives CDR1 SGHVS, CDR2 FQNEAQ. V gave up 4 bases and J gave up 5 bases; unmatched junction bases: 5. The CDR3 length is 15 residues. CDR3 in amino acids: CASSSTGYNNSPLHF. CDR3 in DNA: TGTGCCAGCAGCTCGACAGGGTATAATAATTCACCCCTCCACTTT. The variable domain in full, completed from reference TRBV7-8 and TRBJ1-6, reads GAGVSQSPRYKVAKRGQDVALRCDPISGHVSLFWYQQALGQGPEFLTYFQNEAQLDKSGLPSDRFFAERPEGSVSTLKIQRTQQEDSAVYLCASSSTGYNNSPLHFGNGTRLTVT.

V is TRBV12-3 or TRBV12-4 and J is TRBJ2-7, with 9 bases identical to TRBD1. The CDR3 consists of 13 residues. The junction had 3 bases not matched to a gene; V was cut back by 8 bases and J by 1 base. The CDR3 region is CASRGTGSYEQYF. The CDR3 nucleotides are TGTGCCAGCCGCGGGACAGGGTCCTACGAGCAGTACTTC.